The table lists the clone carrying this TCR beta chain with many counts. The target antigen is unknown. The CDR3 covers 14 residues. V was clipped by 1 base and J by 1 base, with 8 bases between them. Per germline, CDR1 SGHKS and CDR2 YYEKEE (reference sequence). On each TCR cDNA molecule, a unique molecular identifier was present. TCRdb redid the calling of the 5' RACE reads with MiXCR, one entry per CDR3 protein. The table has 5,500 to 7,500 distinct CDR3 sequences, 11% to 15% seen once. This specimen comes from a study of spatial heterogeneity in lung cancer. The wider study: Detection consistently captured more beta-chain sequences than alpha-chain sequences.

Described time point: sample taken at primary tumor resection. The study sequenced unsorted whole RNA from tumor, nontumor lung or frozen PBMC. Overall study findings and caveats: The number of expanded tumor alpha and beta chains correlated with mutation number.

This sample comprised lung tumor tissue, obtained at surgery. The receptor was derived from a male donor with early-stage non-small cell lung cancer. The chain has TRBV5-5 and TRBJ1-1; D ambiguous. As DNA, the CDR3 is TGTGCCAGCAGCTTGTTCCGGAAGAACACTGAAGCTTTCTTT. This translates into CASSLFRKNTEAFF.